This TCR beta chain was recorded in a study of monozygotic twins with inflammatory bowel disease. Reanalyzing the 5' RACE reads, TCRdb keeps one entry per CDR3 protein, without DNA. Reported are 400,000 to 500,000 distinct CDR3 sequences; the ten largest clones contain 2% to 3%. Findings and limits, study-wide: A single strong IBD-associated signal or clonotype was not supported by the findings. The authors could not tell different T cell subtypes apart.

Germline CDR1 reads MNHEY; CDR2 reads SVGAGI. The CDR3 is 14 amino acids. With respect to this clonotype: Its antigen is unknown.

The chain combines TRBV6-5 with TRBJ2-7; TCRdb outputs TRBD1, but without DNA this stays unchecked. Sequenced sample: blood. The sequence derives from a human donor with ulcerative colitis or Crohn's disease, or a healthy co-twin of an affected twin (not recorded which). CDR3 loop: CASSHSGTGYEQYF.